Listed below are T cell receptor beta chains from one sample, sequenced in a study of shared clonotypes between healthy human individuals. Using immunoSEQ multiplex PCR, the repertoire was profiled, and TCRdb retains in-frame clones only, with some absent. In the table there are roughly 2.2 million clones, about 90% of which are singletons. What was sequenced was naive CD4+ T cells from PBMCs. The origin of the receptors is a man younger than 30 in good health. Some clones in this sample may be carry-over from other donors' samples. The CDR3 runs from the conserved cysteine through the conserved F or W. The D gene is left open where the match is weak. Rows may omit the clone size; those that give it use once, few, many or a size class.

D gene	V gene	clone size	J gene	CDR3 DNA	CDR3 protein
-	TRBV30	-	TRBJ1-5	TGTGCCTGGAACAGGGATTATCAGCCCCAGCATTTT	CAWNRDYQPQHF
-	TRBV2	-	TRBJ2-1	TGTGCCAGCAGTGAATGGGTCACGGTGAATGAGCAGTTCTTC	CASSEWVTVNEQFF
TRBD1	TRBV6-6	once	TRBJ2-7	TGTGCCAGCAGTCAGGGGGCCTACGAGCAGTACTTC	CASSQGAYEQYF
TRBD1	TRBV4-2	-	TRBJ2-3	TGTGCCAGCAGCCAAGAAAGCGGACAGGGGAGCGCAGATACGCAGTATTTT	CASSQESGQGSADTQYF
-	TRBV7-2	-	TRBJ2-6	TGTGCCAGCAGGACGGGGTCTGGGGCCAACGTCCTGACTTTC	CASRTGSGANVLTF
-	TRBV7-8	-	TRBJ2-7	TGTGCCAGCAGCTCCCCGGTCGCGGGGACGGCCTACGAGCAGTACTTC	CASSSPVAGTAYEQYF
-	TRBV5-1	-	TRBJ2-1	TGCGCCAGCAGCCTCGGCACTAACTACAATGAGCAGTTCTTC	CASSLGTNYNEQFF
-	TRBV15	-	TRBJ2-5	TGTGCCACCAGCAGAGCGGGACTTTTCCAAGGGGAGACCCAGTACTTC	CATSRAGLFQGETQYF
-	TRBV29-1	-	TRBJ2-5	TGCAGCGTTGAAGTCCAAACAGGGGAGACCCAGTACTTC	CSVEVQTGETQYF
TRBD2	TRBV6-5	-	TRBJ2-1	TGTGCCAGCAGGGAGAGCGGGATCTCCTACAATGAGCAGTTCTTC	CASRESGISYNEQFF
-	TRBV28	-	TRBJ2-5	TGTGCCAGCAGTTCCCCAGGGGGGAGAGAGACCCAGTACTTC	CASSSPGGRETQYF
-	TRBV5-1	-	TRBJ1-2	TGCGCCAGCAGCTTGGAAGGCGGTCGCTATGGCTACACCTTC	CASSLEGGRYGYTF
-	TRBV11-3	-	TRBJ2-2	TGTGCCAGCAGCGTGGTAGCCGGGGAGCTGTTTTTT	CASSVVAGELFF
-	TRBV6-5	-	TRBJ1-1	TGTGCCAGCAGTTACTCAGCGAGGGGGGACACTGAAGCTTTCTTT	CASSYSARGDTEAFF
-	TRBV4-2	once	TRBJ2-2	TGTGCCAGCAGCCAAGATCCGTCTCGGGGCGGGGAGCTGTTTTTT	CASSQDPSRGGELFF
TRBD2	TRBV7-3	-	TRBJ2-3	TGTGCCAGCAGTCCTCTAGCGGGGTTCACAGATACGCAGTATTTT	CASSPLAGFTDTQYF
-	TRBV6-5	-	TRBJ2-1	TGTGCCAGCAGTTACCGGCTATCCGGGACTCCCGATGAGCAGTTCTTC	CASSYRLSGTPDEQFF
-	TRBV9	-	TRBJ2-2	TGTGCCAGCAGCGTAGGAGCTACCGGGGAGCTGTTTTTT	CASSVGATGELFF
TRBD1	TRBV28	-	TRBJ1-1	TGTGCCAGCAGACTTGCAGGGGGCCGAGCTTTCTTT	CASRLAGGRAFF
TRBD2	TRBV2	-	TRBJ2-1	TGTGCCTCCCTGGAGGCTAGCGGGAGGAATGAGCAGTTCTTC	CASLEASGRNEQFF
-	TRBV29-1	-	TRBJ2-7	TGCAGCGTTGCGGGGACCTACGAGCAGTACTTC	CSVAGTYEQYF
-	TRBV6-5	-	TRBJ1-1	TGTGCCACCAAGTTAGGTAGCCATCCGATTTTT	CATKLGSHPIF
TRBD1	TRBV25-1	-	TRBJ2-3	TGTGCCGCGAGGGACAGGGAGAGGGATACGCAGTATTTT	CAARDRERDTQYF
-	TRBV19	-	TRBJ1-2	TGTGCCAGTAGACAGGGTGGCTCATCAAACTATGGCTACACCTTC	CASRQGGSSNYGYTF
-	TRBV6-5	-	TRBJ1-2	TGTGCCAGCAGCCGCCCCGGCGGGGGAGATGGCTACACCTTC	CASSRPGGGDGYTF